This T cell receptor beta chain was sequenced during a study of monozygotic twins with inflammatory bowel disease. Study findings and constraints: Patient repertoire variability may have increased through differing immunosuppressive treatments. Relative clonotype sharing with others was diminished in IBD patients versus healthy twins, particularly with disease activity. Repertoire similarity did not differ between concordant and discordant twins, perhaps due to limited power.

In germline, CDR1 is MNHEY, CDR2 SVGAGI. The CDR3 runs 13 residues. To note about this clonotype: Its antigen is not identified.

TCRdb re-analyzed the 5' RACE reads; it lists each CDR3 protein once, without DNA. The ten most abundant clones cover roughly 2% of a sample with about 330,000 distinct CDR3 sequences. The origin of this receptor is a human donor with ulcerative colitis or Crohn's disease, or a healthy co-twin of an affected twin (not recorded which). The specimen was blood. The chain has TRBV6-5 and TRBJ2-5; TCRdb picks TRBD1, but there is no DNA to check that call. The CDR3 reads CASSYSPGETQYF.